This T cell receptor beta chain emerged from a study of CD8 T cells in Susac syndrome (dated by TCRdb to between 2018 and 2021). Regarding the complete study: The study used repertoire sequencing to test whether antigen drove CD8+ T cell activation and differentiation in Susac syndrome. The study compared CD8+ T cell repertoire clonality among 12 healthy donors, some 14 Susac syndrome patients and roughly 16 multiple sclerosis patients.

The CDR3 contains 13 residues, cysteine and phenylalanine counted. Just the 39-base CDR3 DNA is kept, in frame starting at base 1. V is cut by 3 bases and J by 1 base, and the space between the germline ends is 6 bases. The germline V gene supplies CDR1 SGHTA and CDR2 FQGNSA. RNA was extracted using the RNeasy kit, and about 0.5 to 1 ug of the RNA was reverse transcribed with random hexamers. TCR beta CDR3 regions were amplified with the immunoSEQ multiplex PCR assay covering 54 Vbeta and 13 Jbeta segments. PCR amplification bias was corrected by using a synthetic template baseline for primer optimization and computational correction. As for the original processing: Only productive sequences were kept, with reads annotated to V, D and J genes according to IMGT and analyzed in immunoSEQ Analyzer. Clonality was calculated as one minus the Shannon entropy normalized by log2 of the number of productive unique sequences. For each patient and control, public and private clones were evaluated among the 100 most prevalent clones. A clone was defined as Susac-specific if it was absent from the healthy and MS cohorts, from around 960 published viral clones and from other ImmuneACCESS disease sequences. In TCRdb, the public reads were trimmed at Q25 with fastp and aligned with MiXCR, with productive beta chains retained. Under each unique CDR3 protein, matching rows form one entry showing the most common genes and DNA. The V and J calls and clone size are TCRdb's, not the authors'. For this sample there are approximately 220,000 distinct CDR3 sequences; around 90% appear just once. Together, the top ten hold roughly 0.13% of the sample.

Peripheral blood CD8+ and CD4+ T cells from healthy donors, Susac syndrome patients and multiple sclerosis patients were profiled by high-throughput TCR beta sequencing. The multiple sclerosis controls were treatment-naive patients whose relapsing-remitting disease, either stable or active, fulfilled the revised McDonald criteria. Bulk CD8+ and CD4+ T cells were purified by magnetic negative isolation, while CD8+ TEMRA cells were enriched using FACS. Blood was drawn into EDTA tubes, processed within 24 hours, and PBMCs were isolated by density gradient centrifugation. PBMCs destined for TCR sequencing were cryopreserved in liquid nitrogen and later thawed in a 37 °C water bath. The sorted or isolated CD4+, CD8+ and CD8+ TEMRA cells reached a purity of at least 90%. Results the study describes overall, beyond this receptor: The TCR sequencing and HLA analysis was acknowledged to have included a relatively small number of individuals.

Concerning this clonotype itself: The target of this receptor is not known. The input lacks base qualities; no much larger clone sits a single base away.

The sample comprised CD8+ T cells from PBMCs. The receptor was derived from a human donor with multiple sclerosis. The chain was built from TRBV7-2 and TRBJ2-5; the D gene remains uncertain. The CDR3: CASSFDFQETQYF. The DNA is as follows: TGTGCCAGCAGCTTCGACTTCCAAGAGACCCAGTACTTC.